The 27 T cell receptor beta chains below all came from one sample that was sequenced in a study of identical twins. In TCRdb, the 5' RACE reads were re-called with MiXCR into one record per CDR3 protein. Counted here are about 810,000 distinct CDR3 sequences, over 9% occurring once; the ten biggest clones make up around 1.5%. This sample also belongs to another study, concerning yellow fever vaccine responses in identical twins.

Sequences were obtained from PBMCs. The origin of the receptors is a woman younger than 30 in good health.

The J gene is TRBJ1-1, the V gene TRBV20-1; 7 bases are a match to TRBD1. CDR3 length: 14 amino acids. Germline lookup yields CDR1 DFQATT and CDR2 SNEGSKA (reference sequence). In DNA form, the CDR3 reads TGCACACCAGGGGGTCAGGTTTTGAACACTGAAGCTTTCTTT. This sequence encodes CTPGGQVLNTEAFF.

This clonotype was seen more than once but under ten times. The J gene is TRBJ2-1, the V gene TRBV6-1, with 12 positions matching TRBD2. Germline lookup yields CDR1 MNHNS and CDR2 SASEGT. The CDR3 loop spans 15 amino acids. With 5 bases clipped from V and 8 bases from J, the junction kept 7 bases outside the gene matches. This CDR3 is CASSLLAGGPHEQFF. The CDR3 coding sequence is TGTGCCAGCAGTCTTCTAGCGGGAGGGCCACATGAGCAGTTCTTC.

This clonotype has at least ten counts. This rearrangement joins TRBV29-1 to TRBJ2-3; no reliable D call. The ends were cut back, 3 bases at V and 0 bases at J, with 13 bases in the middle. Germline-derived CDR1 and CDR2 are SQVTM and ANQGSEA. This CDR3 contains 15 residues. The DNA for the CDR3 is TGCAGCGTTGAGCGGCTATACTTTAGCACAGATACGCAGTATTTT. Protein sequence: CSVERLYFSTDTQYF.

This clonotype was detected a few times. J is TRBJ2-4 and V is TRBV29-1; 12 bases align to TRBD2. Germline trimming cut 3 bases from V and 0 bases from J; bases unmatched to any gene: 3. The V gene's germline CDR1 is SQVTM and CDR2 ANQGSEA. The CDR3 is 16 amino acids. In DNA form, the CDR3 reads TGCAGCGTTGAGCTAGCGGGAGGGGGAGCCAAAAACATTCAGTACTTC. Its translation is CSVELAGGGAKNIQYF.

This clonotype was observed a few times. The chain is built from TRBV3-1 and TRBJ2-1; TRBD2 matches at 14 bases. V lost 4 bases to trimming and J lost 0 bases; unmatched junction nucleotides: 5. CDR3 length: 18 residues. CDR1 is LGHDT and CDR2 is YNNKEL in the germline V gene (reference sequence). The CDR3 region is CASSRATSGGASYNEQFF. In DNA, the CDR3 is TGTGCCAGCAGCCGAGCGACTAGCGGGGGGGCCTCCTACAATGAGCAGTTCTTC.

This chain connects TRBV19 to TRBJ1-5; 7 nucleotides match TRBD1. The CDR3 runs 15 residues. Germline values: CDR1 LNHDA, CDR2 SQIVND (reference sequence). V shed 6 bases, J shed 3 bases, and the junction held 8 bases outside the gene matches. The CDR3, as DNA: TGTGCCAGTAGAATCGACAGGGCACCCAATCAGCCCCAGCATTTT. This codes for CASRIDRAPNQPQHF.

This clonotype was recorded a few times. In DNA, the CDR3 is TGCGCCAGCAGCTTGACCCAGGGGGCGATCGGGACCCAGTACTTC. Its translation is CASSLTQGAIGTQYF. This sequence joins TRBV5-1 and TRBJ2-5; TRBD1 matches 8 bases. This CDR3 contains 15 residues. The V gene end was trimmed by 1 base and the J gene end by 7 bases; junction bases not matched to a gene: 9. Germline-derived CDR1 and CDR2 are SGHRS and YFSETQ. The variable domain in full, completed from reference TRBV5-1 and TRBJ2-5, reads KAGVTQTPRYLIKTRGQQVTLSCSPISGHRSVSWYQQTPGQGLQFLFEYFSETQRNKGNFPGRFSGRQFSNSRSEMNVSTLELGDSALYLCASSLTQGAIGTQYFGPGTRLLVL.

The chain carries TRBV29-1 and TRBJ2-1; 8 bases align to TRBD1. The length of the CDR3 is 15 residues. Losses at the gene ends were 3 bases for V and 2 bases for J; bases not matched to a gene: 6. Germline CDR1 reads SQVTM; CDR2 reads ANQGSEA. The CDR3 coding sequence is TGCAGCGTTGATGCTGGACAGGGAACCTACAATGAGCAGTTCTTC. Its translation is CSVDAGQGTYNEQFF.

The chain recombines TRBV2 with TRBJ1-4; D is unresolved. The CDR3 runs 15 residues. The germline CDR1 and CDR2 sequences are SNHLY and FYNNEI. The V and J ends lost 4 bases and 6 bases respectively, with 15 bases between them. The CDR3: CASSGGERADEKLFF. DNA for the CDR3: TGTGCCAGCAGTGGGGGAGAAAGGGCGGATGAAAAACTGTTTTTT.

In its sample, this clonotype was seen many times. The chain carries TRBV6-1 and TRBJ2-2, with TRBD1 as a possible D gene (6 bases). Trimming removed 4 bases from V and 3 bases from J, with 6 bases in between. The CDR3 contains 13 residues. CDR1 is MNHNS, CDR2 SASEGT, per germline. The CDR3 reads CASSGTDTGELFF. The CDR3 nucleotides are TGTGCCAGCAGTGGGACAGACACCGGGGAGCTGTTTTTT.

This clonotype was counted ten times or more. The V and J genes are TRBV20-1 and TRBJ2-3; D is uncertain. The CDR3 is made up of 12 amino acids. Germline CDR1 DFQATT, CDR2 SNEGSKA (reference sequence). V was shortened by 1 base and J by 6 bases, with 8 bases between the two germline ends. The CDR3 nucleotides are TGCAGTGCTAGAGGGTTTGCGGATACGCAGTATTTT. Residues: CSARGFADTQYF.

This clonotype was seen more than once but under ten times. The rearrangement links TRBV28 to TRBJ2-3; D gene unclear. CDR1 is MDHEN, CDR2 SYDVKM, per germline. Trimming removed 3 bases at V and 2 bases at J, with 18 bases between. CDR3 size: 17 residues. The DNA of the CDR3 is TGTGCCAGCAGTTTGCAATTCCCGACCGAGCACACAGATACGCAGTATTTT. This translates into CASSLQFPTEHTDTQYF. Complete variable domain (other parts from reference TRBV28 and TRBJ2-3): DVKVTQSSRYLVKRTGEKVFLECVQDMDHENMFWYRQDPGLGLRLIYFSYDVKMKEKGDIPEGYSVSREKKERFSLILESASTNQTSMYLCASSLQFPTEHTDTQYFGPGTRLTVL.

This clonotype was picked up a small number of times. The chain has TRBV18 and TRBJ2-2; 8 bases map to TRBD2. V gave up 2 bases and J gave up 0 bases; unmatched junction bases: 5. CDR3 length: 17 residues. The V gene's germline CDR1 is KGHSH and CDR2 LQKENI. The CDR3 region has the DNA TGTGCCAGCTCACCATTCTCGGGAGGGACGAACACCGGGGAGCTGTTTTTT. Its translation is CASSPFSGGTNTGELFF.

This rearrangement joins TRBV28 to TRBJ2-7; D is unresolved. V lost 3 bases and J lost 7, with 10 bases in between. The germline V gene has CDR1 MDHEN and CDR2 SYDVKM. CDR3 size: 12 residues. The CDR3 loop reads CASSFARLEQYF. The CDR3 bases are TGTGCCAGCAGTTTTGCTCGTTTAGAGCAGTACTTC.

On this clonotype: At one end, the junction sequence differs from germline, possibly due to a read error. The V gene is TRBV12-3 or TRBV12-4, the J gene TRBJ2-6, with D hard to call. This CDR3 is built from 18 residues. The CDR3 DNA follows: TGTACCAGCAGTTTAGACCCGTATATCGACTCTGGGGCCAACGTCCTGACTTTC. Amino acids: CTSSLDPYIDSGANVLTF.

This clonotype was detected many times. V and J are TRBV5-1 and TRBJ2-1; 10 nucleotides line up with TRBD1. Germline CDR1 is SGHRS and CDR2 is YFSETQ. The CDR3 covers 15 residues. The V gene end was trimmed by 2 bases and the J gene end by 3 bases; junction bases not matched to a gene: 2. This CDR3 is CASSFGTGDYNEQFF. As DNA, the CDR3 is TGCGCCAGCAGCTTTGGGACAGGGGACTACAATGAGCAGTTCTTC.

This clonotype was picked up many times. This chain links TRBV12-3 or TRBV12-4 with TRBJ1-1; TRBD1 matches 8 bases. This CDR3 is built from 14 residues. V lost 8 bases to trimming and J lost 0 bases; unmatched junction nucleotides: 5. The CDR3 region is CASLGQGMNTEAFF. Here the CDR3 DNA reads TGTGCCAGCCTCGGACAGGGCATGAACACTGAAGCTTTCTTT.

This clonotype was seen repeatedly, ten times or more. For the CDR3, the DNA is TGCGCCAGCAGCCAAGATCACACACCGAATTCACCCCTCCACTTT. It is translated as CASSQDHTPNSPLHF. The chain joins TRBV4-1 to TRBJ1-6, with D unresolved. The CDR3 is 15 residues long. V lost 0 bases to trimming and J lost 7 bases, with 10 bases between them. Germline V lookup: CDR1 MGHRA, CDR2 YSYEKL.

CDR3 in amino acids: CASSLGWGSGPPNEQFF. The CDR3 DNA is TGTGCCAGCAGCTTAGGCTGGGGTTCAGGTCCCCCCAATGAGCAGTTCTTC. This chain connects TRBV7-9 to TRBJ2-1; D gene ambiguous. CDR1 is SEHNR and CDR2 is FQNEAQ in the germline V gene (reference sequence). The length of the CDR3 is 17 residues. Trimming left V 1 base short and J 6 bases short, with 19 bases between.

This chain uses TRBV10-3 with TRBJ2-1, with 9 bases lining up with TRBD2. This CDR3 has 16 amino acids. CDR1 is ENHRY, CDR2 SYGVKD, per germline. V lost 6 bases to trimming and J lost 0 bases; unmatched junction nucleotides: 6. CDR3 sequence (DNA): TGTGCCATCAGCCTCGGACTAGCGAGCTCCTACAATGAGCAGTTCTTC. Encoded protein: CAISLGLASSYNEQFF.

This clonotype was observed at least ten times. CDR3 sequence (DNA): TGTGCCAGCAGCCAAGATAGGGACTCCGATCAGCCCCAGCATTTT. Protein: CASSQDRDSDQPQHF. The chain couples TRBV3-1 to TRBJ1-5, with D tentatively TRBD1 (5 bases). Germline CDR1 reads LGHDT; CDR2 reads YNNKEL (reference sequence). CDR3 length equals 15 residues. Trimming took 0 bases from V and 5 from J, leaving 11 bases between them.

This clonotype was counted at least ten times. The V call is TRBV5-8, the J call TRBJ1-5; D is unclear. This CDR3 comprises 12 residues. V dropped 4 bases and J dropped 4 bases, with 6 bases sitting between them. Germline values: CDR1 SGHTS, CDR2 YDEGEE. CDR3 coding DNA: TGTGCCAGCAGCCGCCAGAATCAGCCCCAGCATTTT. Encoded protein: CASSRQNQPQHF.

This clonotype was picked up one time. The rearrangement joins TRBV11-3 to TRBJ2-1, with 10 bases identical to TRBD1. The germline V gene encodes CDR1 SGHNT and CDR2 YENEEA. V dropped 4 bases and J dropped 3; count of bases not matched to a gene: 9. The length of the CDR3 is 17 residues. The CDR3 nucleotides are TGTGCCAGCAGCTATACCTGGACAGGGGGGTACTACAATGAGCAGTTCTTC. Protein sequence: CASSYTWTGGYYNEQFF.

The chain employs TRBV18 and TRBJ2-2; D might be TRBD1 (5 bases). The CDR3 has 16 residues. Germline V gene sequence: CDR1 KGHSH, CDR2 LQKENI. The V end was cut by 4 bases, the J end by 0 bases, with 12 bases between. CDR3 protein: CASSLETGANTGELFF. The CDR3 DNA sequence: TGTGCCAGCTCACTCGAAACAGGAGCGAACACCGGGGAGCTGTTTTTT. Full variable domain (remainder filled in from reference TRBV18 and TRBJ2-2): NAGVMQNPRHLVRRRGQEARLRCSPMKGHSHVYWYRQLPEEGLKFMVYLQKENIIDESGMPKERFSAEFPKEGPSILRIQQVVRGDSAAYFCASSLETGANTGELFFGEGSRLTVL.

The chain joins TRBV12-3 or TRBV12-4 to TRBJ1-4; the D gene is possibly TRBD1 (6 bases). This CDR3 is 15 amino acids long. V lost 0 bases and J lost 7, with 12 bases in between. This CDR3 is CASSLAGGRVEKLFF. CDR3 nucleotide sequence: TGTGCCAGCAGTTTAGCGGGGGGGCGCGTTGAAAAACTGTTTTTT.

This clonotype came up a few times. V gene TRBV20-1 combines with J gene TRBJ2-5; D remains unclear. CDR3 length equals 12 residues. Germline V lookup: CDR1 DFQATT, CDR2 SNEGSKA (reference sequence). Trimming took 3 bases from V and 5 from J, leaving 10 bases between them. The CDR3 region is CSASGPRETQYF. The CDR3 DNA is TGCAGTGCTAGTGGGCCCCGGGAGACCCAGTACTTC.

This clonotype has just a few counts. V and J are TRBV4-1 and TRBJ1-3; D is unclear. The V end lost 4 bases, the J end lost 0 bases, and 7 bases lay between the germline ends. The germline V gene encodes CDR1 MGHRA and CDR2 YSYEKL. This CDR3 contains 14 residues. CDR3 sequence (DNA): TGCGCCAGCAGCCCGCCCGGCTCTGGAAACACCATATATTTT. Protein product: CASSPPGSGNTIYF.